The present T cell receptor (beta chain) was sequenced within a study of early T cells in non-severe SARS-CoV-2 infection. As for the study in general: RNA in bulk from unsorted whole blood was sequenced, and chains were unpaired.

TCRdb reprocessed the 5' RACE reads via MiXCR and lists one record per CDR3 protein. This sample has some 64,000 distinct CDR3 sequences, with around 20% found just once. The CDR3 runs to 15 residues. The germline gives CDR1 SGDLS, CDR2 YYNGEE. The V and J ends lost 3 bases and 2 bases respectively, with 9 bases between them. Findings of the study overall: Clonotype matching in VDJdb favored anti-spike CD8 responses and did not capture private and CD4 specificities.

Remarks on this clonotype: Its antigen remains unidentified.

The gene calls are TRBV9 and TRBJ2-6; D unresolved. The origin of this receptor is an adult who was a healthcare worker with PCR-confirmed SARS-CoV-2 infection or an uninfected control (not recorded which). Sequencing used whole blood, obtained at baseline. The CDR3 protein is CASSASEAGANVLTF. The CDR3 nucleotides read TGTGCCAGCAGCGCTTCTGAGGCTGGGGCCAACGTCCTGACTTTC.